A selection of T cell receptor beta chains follows, all from one sample in a study of T cell responses to AZD1222 COVID-19 vaccine. Profiled with immunoSEQ multiplex PCR; TCRdb holds only in-frame clones, not every one. The sample includes under 80,000 clones, around 74% seen only once; the top ten take roughly 21%. The input for sequencing was peripheral blood, taken on day 0 of MenACWY control vaccination. The source is an adult in good health. Each CDR3 is given with its conserved first and last residue. Fields, in order: J gene, CDR3 length, clone size, V gene, D gene, CDR3 DNA, CDR3 protein. The D gene is left open where the match is weak. Expanded clones are given a class, and other clones once, few, many or no size at all.

>TRBJ1-1|13|.|TRBV18|.
TGTGCCAGCTCCGTAGGCGGGAACACTGAAGCTTTCTTT
CASSVGGNTEAFF
>TRBJ2-1|13|.|TRBV7-9|TRBD1
TGTGCCAGCAGCTCGGACAGGGGGAATGAGCAGTTCTTC
CASSSDRGNEQFF
>TRBJ2-3|16|once|TRBV19|TRBD1
TGTGCCAGTAGCTTGGGACAGGGGGCGCTTTCGGATACGCAGTATTTT
CASSLGQGALSDTQYF
>TRBJ2-7|13|few|TRBV5-1|.
TGCGCCAGCAGCTTGGGTCCGTCCAACGAGCAGTACTTC
CASSLGPSNEQYF
>TRBJ2-1|17|.|TRBV4-3|TRBD2
TGCGCCAGCAGCCAAGATCAGGCTAGCGGGGCCTACAATGAGCAGTTCTTC
CASSQDQASGAYNEQFF
>TRBJ2-1|11|.|TRBV28|.
TGTGCCAGCAGGACTTACAATGAGCAGTTCTTC
CASRTYNEQFF
>TRBJ1-5|13|.|TRBV6-5|.
TGTGCCAGCAGTCTAAATGAGGGTCAGCCCCAGCATTTT
CASSLNEGQPQHF
>TRBJ1-1|13|few|TRBV9|.
TGTGCCAGCAGCGTAGCAGGGTGGACTGAAGCTTTCTTT
CASSVAGWTEAFF
>TRBJ1-2|14|.|TRBV30|.
TGTGCCTGGACCCCGGGGAGGGCTGTGAATGGCTACACCTTC
CAWTPGRAVNGYTF
>TRBJ2-2|14|.|TRBV11-2|TRBD1
TGTGCCAGCAGCCTGGACAGGGGAGCCGGGGAGCTGTTTTTT
CASSLDRGAGELFF
>TRBJ1-1|14|.|TRBV5-1|.
TGCGCCAGCAGCTTGCAGGGGATGAACACTGAAGCTTTCTTT
CASSLQGMNTEAFF
>TRBJ1-5|15|once|TRBV7-2|.
TGTGCCAGCAGCCCCCAAAGGGATAGCAATCAGCCCCAGCATTTT
CASSPQRDSNQPQHF
>TRBJ1-4|14|.|TRBV30|.
TGTGCCTGGAGTGTACTCAGGGGAGACGAAAAACTGTTTTTT
CAWSVLRGDEKLFF
>TRBJ2-1|15|.|TRBV19|TRBD2
TGTGCCAGTAGTAACCTAGCGGGAGCTTACAATGAGCAGTTCTTC
CASSNLAGAYNEQFF
>TRBJ2-1|16|.|TRBV4-3|TRBD2
TGCGCCAGCAGCCCGGGGGGGGTGAGCTCCTACAATGAGCAGTTCTTC
CASSPGGVSSYNEQFF
>TRBJ2-2|15|.|TRBV7-9|.
TGTGCCAGCAGCGCCCCTGGGGTGAACACCGGGGAGCTGTTTTTT
CASSAPGVNTGELFF
>TRBJ1-3|13|.|TRBV6-5|.
TGTGCCACTCGTAGGGGCACTGGAAACACCATATATTTT
CATRRGTGNTIYF
>TRBJ1-2|15|once|TRBV5-1|.
TGCGCCAGCAGCACCCTGGGGGGGGCTAACTATGGCTACACCTTC
CASSTLGGANYGYTF
>TRBJ1-4|13|.|TRBV7-9|.
TGTGCCAGCAGCTTAGCGTGGGGGGAAAAACTGTTTTTT
CASSLAWGEKLFF
>TRBJ2-2|15|.|TRBV2|TRBD2
TGTGCCAGCAGTGAATTGGCGGGAGACACCGGGGAGCTGTTTTTT
CASSELAGDTGELFF
>TRBJ1-2|13|.|TRBV2|.
TGTGCCAGCAGTGAAAACCCAGACGGTGGCTACACCTTC
CASSENPDGGYTF
>TRBJ2-3|15|.|TRBV5-1|.
TGCGCCAGCAGCCCCGACAGGCGTCGCACAGATACGCAGTATTTT
CASSPDRRRTDTQYF
>TRBJ1-2|13|once|TRBV6-5|.
TGTGCCAGCAGTTACAGGGATAACTATGGCTACACCTTC
CASSYRDNYGYTF
>TRBJ1-2|12|.|TRBV7-8|.
TGTGCCAGCAGCGCAGGGAGTTATGGCTACACCTTC
CASSAGSYGYTF
>TRBJ1-1|13|.|TRBV13|.
TGTGCCAGCAGCTTAGGCCGAGGGATCGGCGCTTTCTTT
CASSLGRGIGAFF
>TRBJ2-7|11|.|TRBV6-5|.
TGTGCCAGCGGGTTAGGCTACGAGCAGTACTTC
CASGLGYEQYF
>TRBJ1-4|13|.|TRBV2|TRBD1
TGTGCCAGCAGTGCGTCATACAGGGGAGAACTGTTTTTT
CASSASYRGELFF
>TRBJ2-3|14|.|TRBV5-4|.
TGTGCCAGCAGCCCCACAGTTAGCACAGATACGCAGTATTTT
CASSPTVSTDTQYF
>TRBJ2-7|19|.|TRBV30|TRBD1
TGTGCCTGGAGAGGTACAGGACAGGGGCCGTTTAGTGCGTCCTACGAGCAGTACTTC
CAWRGTGQGPFSASYEQYF
>TRBJ2-7|14|few|TRBV5-1|TRBD1
TGCGCCAGCAGCTCCCGACAGGGGTACGACGAGCAGTACTTC
CASSSRQGYDEQYF
>TRBJ1-1|13|once|TRBV12-3/TRBV12-4|TRBD1
TGTGCCAGCAGACCGACAGGGACTCCTGAAGCTTTCTTT
CASRPTGTPEAFF
>TRBJ1-5|11|.|TRBV28|.
TGTGCCAGCGCCTCGACAGCGGCCCAGCATTTT
CASASTAAQHF
>TRBJ1-1|14|once|TRBV2|.
TGTGCCAGCAGTTGGGGTCAGGGGAACACTGAAGCTTTCTTT
CASSWGQGNTEAFF
>TRBJ1-2|14|.|TRBV4-3|.
TGCGCCAGCAGCCAAGAGTGGGGAAATTATGGCTACACCTTC
CASSQEWGNYGYTF
>TRBJ2-2|13|.|TRBV15|TRBD2
TGTGCCACCTCGCGGGAGAGGACCGGGGAGCTGTTTTTT
CATSRERTGELFF
>TRBJ2-3|14|.|TRBV11-2|.
TGTGCCAGCAGCCGGACTGGGAGTTCAGATACGCAGTATTTT
CASSRTGSSDTQYF
>TRBJ2-6|15|.|TRBV10-3|.
TGTGCCATCAGGGGCAGGGACTCTGGGGCCAACGTCCTGACTTTC
CAIRGRDSGANVLTF
>TRBJ1-4|17|.|TRBV2|.
TGTGCCAGCAGGGCGACATTCTTACCCCCAACTAATGAAAAACTGTTTTTT
CASRATFLPPTNEKLFF
>TRBJ2-2|15|.|TRBV29-1|TRBD1
TGCAGCGTTGATTCAGGGGGCGCGAACACCGGGGAGCTGTTTTTT
CSVDSGGANTGELFF
>TRBJ2-6|16|.|TRBV5-4|.
TGTGCCAGCAGCTTGTCCCCGGTTCCTGGGGCCAACGTCCTGACTTTC
CASSLSPVPGANVLTF
>TRBJ1-2|14|.|TRBV5-4|.
TGTGCCAGCAGCTTGGTAGGGAATCCCTATGGCTACACCTTC
CASSLVGNPYGYTF
>TRBJ2-3|14|.|TRBV7-2|.
TGTGCCAGCAGCTTAGATCGGAGAACAGATACGCAGTATTTT
CASSLDRRTDTQYF
>TRBJ2-5|12|.|TRBV12-3/TRBV12-4|.
TGTGCCAGCAGGAGCGGCCAAGAGACCCAGTACTTC
CASRSGQETQYF
>TRBJ2-7|15|.|TRBV30|.
TGTGCCTGGAGTGTGGGGGGTTTCACCTCCTACGAGCAGTACTTC
CAWSVGGFTSYEQYF
>TRBJ1-5|15|.|TRBV19|TRBD1
TGTGCCAGTAGTACTCCCGGGACAGGGGACCAGCCCCAGCATTTT
CASSTPGTGDQPQHF
>TRBJ1-2|17|.|TRBV6-6|TRBD1
TGTGCCAGCAGTCTGACCGGGACAGGGGCGCTTGGCCATGGCTACACCTTC
CASSLTGTGALGHGYTF
>TRBJ2-7|13|.|TRBV30|.
TGTGCCTGGAAAAAGCCAGGCCAATACGAGCAGTACTTC
CAWKKPGQYEQYF
>TRBJ2-7|14|.|TRBV24-1|.
TGTGCCACCAAGCTCGCCGGGAGACCCCTAGAGCAGTACTTC
CATKLAGRPLEQYF
>TRBJ2-1|13|many|TRBV18|.
TGTGCCAGCTCACCTAGAGCTAGCCATGAGCAGTTCTTC
CASSPRASHEQFF
>TRBJ2-1|13|.|TRBV14|TRBD2
TGTGCCAGCAGCCGAACTAGCGGGGGGACGCAGTTCTTC
CASSRTSGGTQFF
>TRBJ2-1|13|.|TRBV7-3|TRBD2
TGTGCCAGCAGCCTCACTAGCGCGGCTGAGCAGTTCTTC
CASSLTSAAEQFF
>TRBJ2-2|14|.|TRBV6-4|.
TGTGCCAGCAGATCACAGTGGAACACCGGGGAGCTGTTTTTT
CASRSQWNTGELFF
>TRBJ2-2|16|.|TRBV5-1|TRBD1
TGCGCCAGCAGCTCCGGGACAGGGATTACCACCGGGGAGCTGTTTTTT
CASSSGTGITTGELFF
>TRBJ2-3|14|.|TRBV10-3|TRBD2
TGTGCCATCAGTGAGCAAGCGGGGGTAGATACGCAGTATTTT
CAISEQAGVDTQYF
>TRBJ1-6|14|once|TRBV6-1|.
TGTGCCAGCAGTGAATGGGGGAATAATTCACCCCTCCACTTT
CASSEWGNNSPLHF
>TRBJ1-5|13|once|TRBV6-5|TRBD1
TGTGCCAGCAGCGAGGGGACAGGACAGCCCCAGCATTTT
CASSEGTGQPQHF
>TRBJ1-2|14|.|TRBV30|.
TGTGCCTGGAGGATCGGGGATCATGCCTATGGCTACACCTTC
CAWRIGDHAYGYTF
>TRBJ2-3|14|.|TRBV29-1|TRBD1
TGCAGCGTAGCACAGGGGGCTGTAGGAGATACGCAGTATTTT
CSVAQGAVGDTQYF
>TRBJ2-5|14|.|TRBV7-2|.
TGTGCCAGCAGCCGTTGGGAGGACCGAGAGACCCAGTACTTC
CASSRWEDRETQYF
>TRBJ1-6|15|few|TRBV2|.
TGTGCCAGCAGCCTTTCCACCCCGGGGGATGGGCCCCTCCACTTT
CASSLSTPGDGPLHF